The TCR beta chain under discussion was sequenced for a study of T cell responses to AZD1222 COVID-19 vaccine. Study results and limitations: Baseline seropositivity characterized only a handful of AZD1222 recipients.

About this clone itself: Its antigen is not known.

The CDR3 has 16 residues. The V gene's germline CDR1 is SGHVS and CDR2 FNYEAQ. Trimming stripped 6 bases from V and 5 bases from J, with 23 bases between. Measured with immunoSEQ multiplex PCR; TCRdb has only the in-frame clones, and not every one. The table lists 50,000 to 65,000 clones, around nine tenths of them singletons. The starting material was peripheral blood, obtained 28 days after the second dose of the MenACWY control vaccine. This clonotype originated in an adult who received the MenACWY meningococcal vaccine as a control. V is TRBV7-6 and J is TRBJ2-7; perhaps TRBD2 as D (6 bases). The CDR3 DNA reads TGTGCCAGCAGTCCACGGGACTCCCTCGAGAAGAACGAGCAGTACTTC. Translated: CASSPRDSLEKNEQYF. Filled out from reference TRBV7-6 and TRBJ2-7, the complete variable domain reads GAGVSQSPRYKVTKRGQDVALRCDPISGHVSLYWYRQALGQGPEFLTYFNYEAQQDKSGLPNDRFSAERPEGSISTLTIQRTEQRDSAMYRCASSPRDSLEKNEQYFGPGTRLTVT.